Following are 14 T cell receptor beta chains from one sample sequenced in a study of beta chain features in type 1 diabetes. Reverse transcription of all isolated RNA meant that expressed TCRB transcripts were sequenced. TCRdb keeps only in-frame clones here, not all; method: immunoSEQ multiplex PCR. The data hold hundreds of thousands of clones, with 25% to 35% observed a single time. Material: naive CD4+ T cells from blood. Source of these receptors: a man in his late teens or twenties in good health.

With respect to this clone: In the same sample, other DNA sequences code for this CDR3. The CDR3 region is CASSQDRGTDTQYF. CDR3 sequence (DNA): TGTGCCAGCAGCCAAGATAGAGGGACAGATACGCAGTATTTT. This chain joins TRBV4-2 and TRBJ2-3, with a weak D call TRBD2 (5 bases). With 0 bases removed from V and 3 bases from J, the gap between germline ends came to 7 bases. This CDR3 spans 14 amino acids. Germline CDR1 is LGHNA and CDR2 is YNFKEQ.

The chain employs TRBV30 and TRBJ2-1, with D unresolved. The length of the CDR3 is 15 residues. V dropped 4 bases and J dropped 8 bases, with 21 bases sitting between them. Germline V gene lookup returns CDR1 GTSNPN and CDR2 SVGIG (reference sequence). The CDR3 nucleotides are TGTGCCTGGATGGTCCTAGGTGTGGGTGGGGATGAGCAGTTCTTC. Translation: CAWMVLGVGGDEQFF. Full variable domain (rest looked up from reference TRBV30 and TRBJ2-1): SQTIHQWPATLVQPVGSPLSLECTVEGTSNPNLYWYRQAAGRGLQLLFYSVGIGQISSEVPQNLSASRPQDRQFILSSKKLLLSDSGFYLCAWMVLGVGGDEQFFGPGTRLTVL.

For this clone: This specimen includes other DNA sequences encoding the same CDR3. The chain uses TRBV4-3 and TRBJ2-7; D is perhaps TRBD2 (5 bases). Trimming removed 0 bases at V and 3 bases at J, with 12 bases between. Germline values: CDR1 LGHNA, CDR2 YSLEER. The CDR3 length is 15 residues. CDR3 loop: CASSQDLTGSYEQYF. In DNA, the CDR3 is TGCGCCAGCAGCCAAGATCTCACGGGAAGCTACGAGCAGTACTTC.

This clone was seen more than once but under ten times. Other DNA sequences in this sample translate to the same CDR3. J is TRBJ2-5 and V is TRBV5-1; D remains unclear. The CDR3 extends over 12 amino acids. The ends were cut back, 2 bases at V and 2 bases at J, with 4 bases in the middle. The germline gives CDR1 SGHRS, CDR2 YFSETQ. CDR3 in DNA: TGCGCCAGCAGCTTTCCTCAAGAGACCCAGTACTTC. It is translated as CASSFPQETQYF.

The chain is built from TRBV30 and TRBJ1-1; TRBD1 might be the D (5 bases). The germline gives CDR1 GTSNPN, CDR2 SVGIG (reference sequence). This CDR3 has 16 residues. V was shortened by 3 bases and J by 9 bases, with 26 bases between the two germline ends. In nucleotides, the CDR3 is TGTGCCTGGAGACCACCGGGTGGGACGGGGAAGTTGAAAGCTTTCTTT. This sequence encodes CAWRPPGGTGKLKAFF.

This clone occurred a few times. V gene TRBV9 combines with J gene TRBJ2-3; TRBD2 agrees at 10 bases. Germline V gene data show CDR1 as SGDLS and CDR2 as YYNGEE. The CDR3 sequence is 15 residues long. Trimming removed 4 bases from V and 6 bases from J; junction bases left unmatched: 8. CDR3 in DNA: TGTGCCAGCAGCCCTAGCGGGAGTCATATTGATACGCAGTATTTT. Translation gives CASSPSGSHIDTQYF.

This clone was found a few times. The chain couples TRBV4-1 to TRBJ2-7; D gene ambiguous. CDR1 and CDR2 from the germline V gene are MGHRA and YSYEKL. Trimming stripped 4 bases from V and 0 bases from J, with 10 bases between. CDR3 size: 14 residues. The CDR3 DNA reads as TGCGCCAGCAGCCCCATAGGAAGCTCCTACGAGCAGTACTTC. This translates into CASSPIGSSYEQYF.

V usage is TRBV7-8 and J usage is TRBJ2-7; D unclear. This CDR3 contains 14 residues. V lost 4 bases, J lost 0 bases, and 10 bases lay in between. The V gene's germline CDR1 is SGHVS and CDR2 FQNEAQ. DNA of the CDR3: TGTGCCAGCAGCTCCACCGGAAGCTCCTACGAGCAGTACTTC. It yields the protein CASSSTGSSYEQYF. Full variable domain (outside the CDR3, taken from reference TRBV7-8 and TRBJ2-7): GAGVSQSPRYKVAKRGQDVALRCDPISGHVSLFWYQQALGQGPEFLTYFQNEAQLDKSGLPSDRFFAERPEGSVSTLKIQRTQQEDSAVYLCASSSTGSSYEQYFGPGTRLTVT.

CDR3 nucleotides: TGTGCCAGCAGCTTAGGCCGGCTAGCGGGAGGCCCAGAACAGGAGCAGTTCTTC. This encodes CASSLGRLAGGPEQEQFF. This chain connects TRBV13 to TRBJ2-1; 11 nucleotides line up with TRBD2. The CDR3 extends over 18 amino acids. The ends lost 0 bases at V and 10 bases at J; junction bases unmatched: 14. CDR1 and CDR2 from the germline V gene are PRHDT and FYEKMQ (reference sequence).

This rearrangement joins TRBV30 to TRBJ2-5, with D unclear. Germline CDR1 reads GTSNPN; CDR2 reads SVGIG (reference sequence). This CDR3 spans 12 amino acids. Trimming stripped 2 bases from V and 4 bases from J, with 8 bases between. The CDR3 DNA sequence: TGTGCCTGGAGTTCAGTCCCAGAGACCCAGTACTTC. Its protein product is CAWSSVPETQYF.

The V call is TRBV5-4, the J call TRBJ2-3; 9 nucleotides align to TRBD1. The germline V gene encodes CDR1 SGHNT and CDR2 YYREEE (reference sequence). CDR3 length: 16 amino acids. V shed 0 bases, J shed 2 bases, and the junction held 4 bases outside the gene matches. DNA of the CDR3: TGTGCCAGCAGCTTGGCGGGACAGGGACCCACAGATACGCAGTATTTT. It encodes CASSLAGQGPTDTQYF.

Concerning this clone: The same CDR3 also results from other DNA sequences found in this sample. This sequence joins TRBV7-2 and TRBJ2-1; D remains ambiguous. The ends were cut back, 5 bases at V and 9 bases at J, with 11 bases in the middle. CDR1 is SGHTA and CDR2 is FQGNSA in the germline V gene. The CDR3 contains 12 residues. In nucleotides, the CDR3 is TGTGCCAGCAGCCTTTCTAGGAGTGAGCAGTTCTTC. Translating it yields CASSLSRSEQFF. The full variable domain, completed using reference TRBV7-2 and TRBJ2-1, is GAGVSQSPSNKVTEKGKDVELRCDPISGHTALYWYRQSLGQGLEFLIYFQGNSAPDKSGLPSDRFSAERTGGSVSTLTIQRTQQEDSAVYLCASSLSRSEQFFGPGTRLTVL.

This clone was seen a single time. This chain links TRBV30 with TRBJ2-3; D gene ambiguous. CDR1 is GTSNPN, CDR2 SVGIG, per germline (reference sequence). The CDR3 has 13 amino acids. The V gene lost 4 bases and the J gene lost 4 bases, with 12 bases spanning the gap. Here the CDR3 reads CAWKFNVADTQYF. CDR3 bases: TGTGCCTGGAAGTTCAACGTAGCAGATACGCAGTATTTT. The full variable domain, in which reference TRBV30 and TRBJ2-3 provide the parts outside the CDR3, is SQTIHQWPATLVQPVGSPLSLECTVEGTSNPNLYWYRQAAGRGLQLLFYSVGIGQISSEVPQNLSASRPQDRQFILSSKKLLLSDSGFYLCAWKFNVADTQYFGPGTRLTVL.

For this clone: Distinct nucleotide sequences in the sample also encode this CDR3. The chain joins TRBV7-2 to TRBJ2-3; D uncertain. CDR3 size: 12 residues. Germline V gene data show CDR1 as SGHTA and CDR2 as FQGNSA. Trimming took 4 bases from V and 6 from J, leaving 8 bases between them. This CDR3 reads CASSSSWDTQYF. CDR3 sequence (DNA): TGTGCCAGCAGCTCCTCGTGGGATACGCAGTATTTT.